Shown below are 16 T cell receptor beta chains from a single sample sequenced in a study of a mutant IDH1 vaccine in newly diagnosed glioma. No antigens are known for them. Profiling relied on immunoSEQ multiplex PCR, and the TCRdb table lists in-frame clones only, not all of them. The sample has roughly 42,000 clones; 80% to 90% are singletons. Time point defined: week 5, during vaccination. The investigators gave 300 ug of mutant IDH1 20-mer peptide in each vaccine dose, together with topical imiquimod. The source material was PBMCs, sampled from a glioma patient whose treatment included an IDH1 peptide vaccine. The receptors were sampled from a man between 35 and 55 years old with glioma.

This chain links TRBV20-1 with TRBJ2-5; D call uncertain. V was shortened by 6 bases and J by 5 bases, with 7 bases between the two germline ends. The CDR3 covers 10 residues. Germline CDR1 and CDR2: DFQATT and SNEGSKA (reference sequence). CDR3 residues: CSAAGETQYF. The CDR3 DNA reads TGCAGTGCCGCTGGGGAGACCCAGTACTTC.

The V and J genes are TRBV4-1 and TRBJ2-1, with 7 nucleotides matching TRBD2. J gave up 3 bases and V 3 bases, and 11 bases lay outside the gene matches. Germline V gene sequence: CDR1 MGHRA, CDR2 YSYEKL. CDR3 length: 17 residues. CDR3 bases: TGCGCCAGCAGCCACGGACGTGGGAGGGCCCTCTACAATGAGCAGTTCTTC. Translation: CASSHGRGRALYNEQFF.

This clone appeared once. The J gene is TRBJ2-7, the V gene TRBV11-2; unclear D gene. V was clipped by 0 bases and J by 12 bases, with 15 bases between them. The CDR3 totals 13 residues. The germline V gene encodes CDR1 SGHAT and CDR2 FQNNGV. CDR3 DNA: TGTGCCAGCAGCTTAGATAGGGCCGTGTCGGTGTACTTC. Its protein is CASSLDRAVSVYF.

The CDR3 DNA reads TGTGCCAGCAGCTTCAGGGGGCCGGATCAGCCCCAGCATTTT. It codes for CASSFRGPDQPQHF. The rearrangement links TRBV6-5 to TRBJ1-5; 8 bases map to TRBD1. The CDR3 sequence is 14 residues long. The germline V gene has CDR1 MNHEY and CDR2 SVGAGI. J was trimmed by 5 bases and V by 6 bases; bases with no gene match: 6.

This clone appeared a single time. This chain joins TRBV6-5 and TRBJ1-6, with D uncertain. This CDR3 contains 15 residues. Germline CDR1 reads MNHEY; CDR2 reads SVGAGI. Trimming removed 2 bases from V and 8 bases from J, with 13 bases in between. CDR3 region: CASSYVPSGDSPLHF. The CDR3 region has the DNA TGTGCCAGCAGTTACGTGCCTTCGGGCGATTCACCCCTCCACTTT.

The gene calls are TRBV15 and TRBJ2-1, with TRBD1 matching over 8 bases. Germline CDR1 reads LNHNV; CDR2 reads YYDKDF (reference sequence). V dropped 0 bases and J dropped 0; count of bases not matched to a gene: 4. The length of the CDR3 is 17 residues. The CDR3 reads CATSRDNTGGSYNEQFF. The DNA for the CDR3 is TGTGCCACCAGCAGAGATAATACAGGGGGCTCCTACAATGAGCAGTTCTTC. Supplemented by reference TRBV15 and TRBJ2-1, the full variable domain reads DAMVIQNPRYQVTQFGKPVTLSCSQTLNHNVMYWYQQKSSQAPKLLFHYYDKDFNNEADTPDNFQSRRPNTSFCFLDIRSPGLGDTAMYLCATSRDNTGGSYNEQFFGPGTRLTVL.

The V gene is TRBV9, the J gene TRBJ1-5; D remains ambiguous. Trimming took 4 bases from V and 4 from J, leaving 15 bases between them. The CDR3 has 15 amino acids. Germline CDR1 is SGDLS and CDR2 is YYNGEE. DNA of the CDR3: TGTGCCAGCAGCCCACAACCCAGTAGGAATCAGCCCCAGCATTTT. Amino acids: CASSPQPSRNQPQHF.

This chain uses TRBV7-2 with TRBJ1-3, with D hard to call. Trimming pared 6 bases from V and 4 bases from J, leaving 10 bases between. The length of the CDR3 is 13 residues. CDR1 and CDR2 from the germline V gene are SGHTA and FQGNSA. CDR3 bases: TGTGCCAGCAGGGTGATGGGAGGAAACACCATATATTTT. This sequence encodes CASRVMGGNTIYF.

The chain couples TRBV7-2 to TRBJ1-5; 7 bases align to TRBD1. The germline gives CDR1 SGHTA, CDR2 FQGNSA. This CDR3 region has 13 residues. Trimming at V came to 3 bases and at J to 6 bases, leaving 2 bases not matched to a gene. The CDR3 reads CASSLTGFQPQHF. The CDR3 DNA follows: TGTGCCAGCAGCTTGACAGGGTTTCAGCCCCAGCATTTT.

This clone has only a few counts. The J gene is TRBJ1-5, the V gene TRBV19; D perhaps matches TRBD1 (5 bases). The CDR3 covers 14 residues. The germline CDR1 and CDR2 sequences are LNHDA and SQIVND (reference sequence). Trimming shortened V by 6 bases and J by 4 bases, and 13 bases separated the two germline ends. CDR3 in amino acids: CASSPPWGNQPQHF. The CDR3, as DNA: TGTGCCAGTAGCCCGCCCTGGGGGAATCAGCCCCAGCATTTT.

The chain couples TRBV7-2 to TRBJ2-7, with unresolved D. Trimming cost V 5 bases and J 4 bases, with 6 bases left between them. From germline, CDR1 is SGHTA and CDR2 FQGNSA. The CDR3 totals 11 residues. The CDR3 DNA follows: TGTGCCAGCAGCCCCGGTTACGAGCAGTACTTC. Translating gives CASSPGYEQYF.

Here the CDR3 reads CASSQNLGQNEKLFF. The CDR3 DNA sequence: TGCGCCAGCAGCCAGAACCTCGGACAGAATGAAAAACTGTTTTTT. The chain employs TRBV5-1 and TRBJ1-4, with D possibly TRBD1 on 6 matching bases. With 4 bases removed from V and 5 bases from J, the gap between germline ends came to 15 bases. Germline values: CDR1 SGHRS, CDR2 YFSETQ. This CDR3 has 15 residues.

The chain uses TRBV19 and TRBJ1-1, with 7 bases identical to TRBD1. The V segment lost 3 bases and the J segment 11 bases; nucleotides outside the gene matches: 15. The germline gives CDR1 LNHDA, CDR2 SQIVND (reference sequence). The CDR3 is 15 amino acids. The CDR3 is CASSIKTGSPGYAFF. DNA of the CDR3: TGTGCCAGTAGTATTAAGACAGGGTCACCGGGTTATGCTTTCTTT.

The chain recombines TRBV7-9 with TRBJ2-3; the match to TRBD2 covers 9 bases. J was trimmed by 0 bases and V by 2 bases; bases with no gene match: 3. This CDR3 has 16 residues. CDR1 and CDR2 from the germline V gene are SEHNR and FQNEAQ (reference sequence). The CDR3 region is CASSLTSGYSTDTQYF. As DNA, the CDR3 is TGTGCCAGCAGCTTAACTAGCGGGTATAGCACAGATACGCAGTATTTT.

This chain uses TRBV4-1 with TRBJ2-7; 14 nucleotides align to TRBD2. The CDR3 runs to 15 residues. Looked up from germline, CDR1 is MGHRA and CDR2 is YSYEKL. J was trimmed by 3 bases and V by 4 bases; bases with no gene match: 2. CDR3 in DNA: TGCGCCAGCAGCCGAGGACTAGCGGGAGGCTACGAGCAGTACTTC. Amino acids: CASSRGLAGGYEQYF.

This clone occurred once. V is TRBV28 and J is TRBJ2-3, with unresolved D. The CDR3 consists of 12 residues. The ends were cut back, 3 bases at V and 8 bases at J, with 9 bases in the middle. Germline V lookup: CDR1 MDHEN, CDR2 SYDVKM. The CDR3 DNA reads TGTGCCAGCAGTTTTGCGGTGGGTACGCAGTATTTT. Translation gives CASSFAVGTQYF.